The clone carrying this T cell receptor beta chain was found a few times. Its antigen is not known. These data belong to a study of CD8+CD57+ T cells in acquired aplastic anemia. The study, taken as a whole, reports: Patients shared around 30 CD8+ CDR3 sequences with controls.

The germline gives CDR1 SNHLY, CDR2 FYNNEI. This CDR3 has 14 amino acids. Deletions cut 6 bases from V and 4 bases from J, with 15 bases between. The patients chosen for sequencing had shown expansion of CD8+CD57+ cells (detected by flow cytometry). CDR3 and TCR beta VDJ profiling relied on genomic DNA as the template. MiXCR, run by TCRdb on the reads, gives a single entry per CDR3 protein. The table records 200,000 to 250,000 distinct CDR3 sequences, 65% of them present only once. The rearrangement joins TRBV2 to TRBJ1-2; D might be TRBD1 (6 bases). The sequence was obtained from a human donor with aplastic anemia. The material sequenced was sorted CD4+, CD8+, or CD8+CD57+ T cells (not recorded which) from PBMCs. CDR3 in DNA: TGTGCCAGCAGGGGACTACAGGGTGGCTATGGCTACACCTTC. This codes for CASRGLQGGYGYTF. The entire variable domain, with the rest obtained from reference TRBV2 and TRBJ1-2, is as follows: EPEVTQTPSHQVTQMGQEVILRCVPISNHLYFYWYRQILGQKVEFLVSFYNNEISEKSEIFDDQFSVERPDGSNFTLKIRSTKLEDSAMYFCASRGLQGGYGYTFGSGTRLTVV.